A selection of T cell receptor beta chains follows, all from one sample in a study of chemoradiotherapy in HPV16-positive cancers. Data came from immunoSEQ multiplex PCR; TCRdb stores just in-frame clones and leaves some out. The table includes 9,500 to 15,000 clones, about 86% detected once. Sequencing used blood, obtained from a patient who underwent chemoradiotherapy. The receptors come from a human donor with HPV-associated anogenital cancer. The CDR3 runs from the conserved cysteine through the conserved F or W. The D gene is left open where the match is weak. The listing skips clone size in some rows; elsewhere it reads once, few, many or a size class.

TRBJ1-2 . TRBV7-6 12 . TGTGCCAGCAGCTCTGGAGGCTCTGACTACACCTTC CASSSGGSDYTF
TRBJ1-1 . TRBV27 13 . TGTGCCAGCAGTTTAAACTTTAACACTGAAGCTTTCTTT CASSLNFNTEAFF
TRBJ1-1 . TRBV6-1 13 . TGTGCCAGCACTGAACGGGGGAGCACTGAAGCTTTCTTT CASTERGSTEAFF
TRBJ2-1 TRBD2 TRBV4-2 16 . TGTGCCAGCAGCCAGGGACTAGCGGGCTCCTACAATGAGCAGTTCTTC CASSQGLAGSYNEQFF
TRBJ2-3 TRBD1 TRBV6-4 14 . TGTGCCAGCAGTGACACAGGGGGCCTAACTAAGCAGTATTTT CASSDTGGLTKQYF
TRBJ2-2 . TRBV7-2 15 . TGTGCCAGCAGCTTAGGCGGGGTAAACACCGGGGAGCTGTTTTTT CASSLGGVNTGELFF
TRBJ2-1 . TRBV15 13 . TGTGCCACCAATCAGGGGCGCGGGAATGAGCAGTTCTTC CATNQGRGNEQFF
TRBJ1-5 . TRBV12-2 15 . TGTGCGACGCCAGGGGCGGGACGGGGCAATCAGCCCCAGCATTTT CATPGAGRGNQPQHF
TRBJ2-3 TRBD1 TRBV6-5 14 . TGTGCCAGCAGTCCACAGGGGCCCGAGGATACGCAGTATTTT CASSPQGPEDTQYF
TRBJ1-1 . TRBV4-3 14 . TGCGCCAGCAGCCAAGACACGGGGAGGCCTGAAGCTTTCTTT CASSQDTGRPEAFF
TRBJ2-3 TRBD2 TRBV9 18 once TGTGCCAGCAGCGCGATGACTAGCCCTGTACCTCTCACAGATACGCAGTATTTT CASSAMTSPVPLTDTQYF
TRBJ1-5 . TRBV10-3 13 . TGTGCCATCAGTGTTGGGTATGCTCAGCCCCAGCATTTT CAISVGYAQPQHF
TRBJ1-2 TRBD1 TRBV2 14 . TGTGCCAGCATTACAGACAGGGGGCGCGGTGTCTACACCTTC CASITDRGRGVYTF
TRBJ1-1 . TRBV5-1 14 . TGCGCCAGCAGCTTTAGCGAGGCGAACACTGAAGCTTTCTTT CASSFSEANTEAFF
TRBJ2-5 . TRBV28 16 once TGTGCCAGCAGTTTAGGCCGTGGGGCTCGCCAAGAGACCCAGTACTTC CASSLGRGARQETQYF
TRBJ1-5 . TRBV6-6 15 . TGTGCCACCCTTCGACCCTCGAGTGGCAATCAGCCCCAGCATTTT CATLRPSSGNQPQHF
TRBJ2-3 . TRBV7-3 13 . TGTGCCAGCAGCTGGGGAACAACAGATACGCAGTATTTT CASSWGTTDTQYF
TRBJ1-2 . TRBV19 16 few TGTGCCAGTACCCCCAAGGGCGGGAACCTTTTCTATGGCTACACCTTC CASTPKGGNLFYGYTF
TRBJ2-5 . TRBV6-1 14 . TGTGCCAGCAGTGAATCCGGGACACACCAGAAGCAGTACTTC CASSESGTHQKQYF
TRBJ2-2 . TRBV29-1 10 . TGCAGCGCTCTGGCCGGGGAGCTGTTTTTT CSALAGELFF
TRBJ2-1 . TRBV5-1 15 . TGCGCCAGCAGCTTGGGGGACGGGGGTGGGAATGAGCAGTTCTTC CASSLGDGGGNEQFF
TRBJ1-1 TRBD1 TRBV27 14 . TGTGCCAGCAGTCCGCGGGACAGGGGCACTGAAGCTTTCTTT CASSPRDRGTEAFF
TRBJ2-1 . TRBV2 13 . TGTGCCAGCGGCCTCTCCAGCCGCAATGAGCAGTTCTTC CASGLSSRNEQFF
TRBJ2-3 . TRBV21-1 19 . TGTGCCAGCAGCAAAGAGAAGTGGGACCTGTTAACTAGCACAGATACGCAGTATTTT CASSKEKWDLLTSTDTQYF
TRBJ2-6 . TRBV19 16 once TGTGCCAGTAGTATAAAAGGCAGGTCTGGGGCCAACGTCCTGACTTTC CASSIKGRSGANVLTF
TRBJ1-4 TRBD1 TRBV4-3 16 . TGCGCCAGCAGCCAAGAAAGGGACAGGGGATTTGGAAAACTGTTTTTT CASSQERDRGFGKLFF
TRBJ1-1 TRBD1 TRBV19 18 . TGTGCCAGTAGTATAAGAGGAGGGACAGGGGGCTTGAACACTGAAGCTTTCTTT CASSIRGGTGGLNTEAFF
TRBJ2-7 . TRBV7-6 13 . TGTGCCAGCAGTTCTACACCATCCTACGAGCAGTACTTC CASSSTPSYEQYF
TRBJ1-1 . TRBV7-9 15 . TGTGCCAGCAGCCTACGGGACGGGGGGAACACTGAAGCTTTCTTT CASSLRDGGNTEAFF
TRBJ1-2 . TRBV5-1 14 . TGCGCCAGCAGCTCCCAAGGGGGGAACTATGGCTACACCTTC CASSSQGGNYGYTF
TRBJ1-5 TRBD1 TRBV7-2 17 . TGTGCCAGCAGCTTAACCGGGACAGGAGGGATTTCTCAGCCCCAGCATTTT CASSLTGTGGISQPQHF
TRBJ1-2 . TRBV25-1 15 . TGTGCCAGCAGTAGAAATACAGACCGTAACTATGGCTACACCTTC CASSRNTDRNYGYTF
TRBJ2-3 TRBD2 TRBV6-6 15 . TGTGCCAGCACCATAGGGAGGGCCCCGACAGATACGCAGTATTTT CASTIGRAPTDTQYF
TRBJ2-1 . TRBV6-1 14 . TGTGCCAGCATGGAGGTCCGGGGGGCCTATGAGCAGTTCTTC CASMEVRGAYEQFF
TRBJ2-1 . TRBV27 11 . TGTGCCAGCAGTTTAGGCTGGGAGCAGTTCTTC CASSLGWEQFF
TRBJ1-1 . TRBV13 14 . TGTGCCAGCAGCTCCCAGCCGGCAGGGACTGAAGCTTTCTTT CASSSQPAGTEAFF
TRBJ2-7 . TRBV11-3 15 . TGTGCCAGCAGCCCGTCGGACGGGAGCTCCTACGAGCAGTACTTC CASSPSDGSSYEQYF
TRBJ1-2 . TRBV6-1 14 . TGTGCCAGCTTTCGGCCGGACGCCCTCTGGGGCTACACCTTC CASFRPDALWGYTF
TRBJ2-5 TRBD2 TRBV6-5 16 . TGTGCCAGCAGTTACGGGCCAAGCGGGGGGTCGGAGACCCAGTACTTC CASSYGPSGGSETQYF
TRBJ1-3 . TRBV9 14 . TGTGCCAGCAGCGTAGCTTTCTCTGGAAACACCATATATTTT CASSVAFSGNTIYF
TRBJ1-2 TRBD1 TRBV10-2 14 once TGCGCCAGCGATTCGACAGGGGGCGCCTATGGCTACACCTTC CASDSTGGAYGYTF
TRBJ2-3 . TRBV14 21 . TGTGCCAGCAGCCAAATTAATACAGGAAGTTCAAGTTTGAGGTGGTCAGATACGCAGTATTTT CASSQINTGSSSLRWSDTQYF
TRBJ2-1 TRBD2 TRBV5-1 13 . TGCGCCAGCAGCTACGGGGGGTACAATGAGCAGTTCTTC CASSYGGYNEQFF
TRBJ1-3 . TRBV7-9 12 few TGTGCCAGCAGCCACAGTGGAAACACCATATATTTT CASSHSGNTIYF
TRBJ2-7 . TRBV5-1 14 . TGCGCCAGCAGCACCGACGGCCGAGGGTACGAGCAGTACTTC CASSTDGRGYEQYF
TRBJ2-3 TRBD2 TRBV6-6 15 . TGTGCCAGCAGATTAGCGGGGGGTGTATCAGATACGCAGTATTTT CASRLAGGVSDTQYF
TRBJ2-7 . TRBV6-6 14 once TGTGCCAGCAGTTACTCAACAGGGACCTACGAGCAGTACTTC CASSYSTGTYEQYF
TRBJ1-1 . TRBV7-7 13 . TGTGCCAGCAGCCTTACCCCGAACACTGAAGCTTTCTTT CASSLTPNTEAFF
TRBJ2-7 TRBD1 TRBV5-1 15 . TGCGCCAGCACCGTCGTTACAGGGGGCTCCTACGAGCAGTACTTC CASTVVTGGSYEQYF
TRBJ1-1 . TRBV6-5 13 . TGTGCCAGCAGTTCGGGGGAGGGCTATGAAGCTTTCTTT CASSSGEGYEAFF
TRBJ1-1 . TRBV5-1 13 few TGCGCCAGCAGCTTGGCCAGTGGGGCCGAAGCTTTCTTT CASSLASGAEAFF
TRBJ1-5 . TRBV6-5 13 . TGTGCCAGCAGCCTTCTGCTGGGTCAGCCCCAGCATTTT CASSLLLGQPQHF
TRBJ2-5 TRBD2 TRBV5-1 13 . TGCGCCAGCACGTTGGGAGGGCGAGAGACCCAGTACTTC CASTLGGRETQYF